The 27 T cell receptor beta chains below all came from one sample that was sequenced in a study of cytomegalovirus exposure and HLA in healthy donors. Vbeta (60) and Jbeta (13) primers were used in the PCR. Generated by immunoSEQ multiplex PCR, the TCRdb table keeps only in-frame clones and is missing some. The data show approximately 100,000 clones, about 80% seen once. Sequencing was done on a sample of PBMCs. Source of these receptors: a female donor in good health and CMV-seronegative.

The V and J genes are TRBV10-2 and TRBJ2-1; 13 bases are shared with TRBD2. Germline V gives CDR1 WSHSY, CDR2 SAAADI. The CDR3 loop spans 19 amino acids. V gave up 6 bases and J gave up 1 base; unmatched junction bases: 12. The CDR3, as DNA: TGCGCCAGCAGACGCACATTACTAGCGGGGGGGTATTCCTACAATGAGCAGTTCTTC. Residues: CASRRTLLAGGYSYNEQFF.

This chain connects TRBV9 to TRBJ2-2; D is possibly TRBD2 (7 bases). V lost 4 bases, J lost 7 bases, and 20 bases lay in between. CDR1 and CDR2 (germline): SGDLS, YYNGEE. The length of the CDR3 is 16 residues. The CDR3 nucleotides are TGTGCCAGCAGCTCCCCCCAGGAGGGGGGGCTCGGGGAGCTGTTTTTT. This translates into CASSSPQEGGLGELFF.

The CDR3 here is CASSSGRTNEKLFF. The CDR3 coding sequence is TGCGCCAGCAGCTCAGGGCGGACTAATGAAAAACTGTTTTTT. The gene calls are TRBV5-1 and TRBJ1-4, with D possibly being TRBD1 (5 bases). The CDR3 runs 14 residues. V lost 3 bases to trimming and J lost 2 bases, with 8 bases between them. Germline assignment: CDR1 SGHRS and CDR2 YFSETQ.

DNA of the CDR3: TGTGCCAGTAGTACCATCACAGGGGGCACATTCGGTAGTGAGCAGTTCTTC. Translating it yields CASSTITGGTFGSEQFF. The chain uses TRBV19 and TRBJ2-1; 9 bases agree with TRBD1. Trimming cost V 4 bases and J 9 bases; bases outside gene matches: 16. CDR1 LNHDA and CDR2 SQIVND come from the germline V gene (reference sequence). The CDR3 totals 17 residues.

The genes are TRBV10-1 and TRBJ2-2; 9 bases line up with TRBD2. V dropped 8 bases and J dropped 2; count of bases not matched to a gene: 6. The CDR3 extends over 15 amino acids. CDR1 WNHNN and CDR2 SYGVQD come from the germline V gene (reference sequence). The CDR3 region is CASQIAGDNTGELFF. Here the CDR3 DNA reads TGCGCCAGCCAAATAGCGGGGGATAACACCGGGGAGCTGTTTTTT.

The chain uses TRBV5-4 and TRBJ1-2; 8 nucleotides align to TRBD1. Germline V gene sequence: CDR1 SGHNT, CDR2 YYREEE (reference sequence). Unmatched junction bases numbered 9, after V lost 0 bases and J lost 5 bases. The CDR3 runs 16 residues. CDR3 sequence (DNA): TGTGCCAGCAGCTTGGATGAGACAGGGGACTATTATGGCTACACCTTC. It codes for CASSLDETGDYYGYTF.

This CDR3 is CASREGRQGNGYTF. As DNA, the CDR3 is TGTGCCAGCAGAGAGGGGCGACAGGGGAATGGCTACACCTTC. The J gene is TRBJ1-2, the V gene TRBV7-8, with 8 nucleotides matching TRBD1. CDR3 length: 14 amino acids. V lost 6 bases, J lost 6 bases, and 9 bases stayed unmatched. Looked up from germline, CDR1 is SGHVS and CDR2 is FQNEAQ.

V usage is TRBV4-2 and J usage is TRBJ1-1; D not resolved. The CDR3 is 16 amino acids. The V and J ends lost 1 base and 1 base respectively, with 13 bases between them. Germline assignment: CDR1 LGHNA and CDR2 YNFKEQ. The CDR3: CASSQAPPRRNTEAFF. DNA of the CDR3: TGTGCCAGCAGCCAAGCTCCCCCACGCAGGAACACTGAAGCTTTCTTT.

This clone was counted between two and nine times. This chain connects TRBV2 to TRBJ1-2; 8 bases fit TRBD1. J was trimmed by 6 bases and V by 7 bases; bases with no gene match: 16. The CDR3 extends over 16 amino acids. CDR1 and CDR2 from the germline V gene are SNHLY and FYNNEI. CDR3 sequence: CASTSPGQGALHGYTF. DNA of the CDR3: TGTGCCAGCACCAGTCCTGGGCAGGGGGCTTTGCATGGCTACACCTTC. Variable domain in full (rest from reference TRBV2 and TRBJ1-2): EPEVTQTPSHQVTQMGQEVILRCVPISNHLYFYWYRQILGQKVEFLVSFYNNEISEKSEIFDDQFSVERPDGSNFTLKIRSTKLEDSAMYFCASTSPGQGALHGYTFGSGTRLTVV.

The chain has TRBV5-1 and TRBJ2-5; 11 bases are a match to TRBD1. The J call may be faulty, since TRBJ2-7 better matches the DNA end. There are 13 residues in the CDR3. In germline, CDR1 is SGHRS, CDR2 YFSETQ. In nucleotides, the CDR3 is TGCGCCAGCGGGGGACAGGGGGTGCACGAGCAGTACTTC. Translating gives CASGGQGVHEQYF.

This chain connects TRBV5-1 to TRBJ1-2, with TRBD1 matching 8 bases. The V gene end was trimmed by 4 bases and the J gene end by 2 bases; junction bases not matched to a gene: 4. CDR1 SGHRS and CDR2 YFSETQ come from the germline V gene. The CDR3 contains 14 residues. The CDR3 is CASSRGQGNYGYTF. CDR3 DNA: TGCGCCAGCAGCCGCGGACAGGGAAACTATGGCTACACCTTC.

The rearrangement uses TRBV7-9 and TRBJ2-1, with D possibly matching TRBD1 (8 bases). Trimming removed 9 bases from V and 4 bases from J, with 13 bases in between. This CDR3 has 13 residues. CDR1 is SEHNR, CDR2 FQNEAQ, per germline (reference sequence). CDR3 nucleotides: TGTGCCAGTGACAGGGGAGGGTACAATGAGCAGTTCTTC. This codes for CASDRGGYNEQFF.

The count of this clone is one. This chain connects TRBV6-1 to TRBJ2-5, with 8 bases identical to TRBD1. Losses at the gene ends were 7 bases for V and 4 bases for J; bases not matched to a gene: 5. The CDR3 is 13 amino acids. Germline V gene data show CDR1 as MNHNS and CDR2 as SASEGT. CDR3 coding DNA: TGTGCCAGCATAGCCAGGGGGCGAGAGACCCAGTACTTC. It encodes CASIARGRETQYF.

In its sample, this clone was seen a few times. The rearrangement joins TRBV5-4 to TRBJ1-2; no definite D call. V was pared by 0 bases and J by 4 bases, with 19 bases between. The CDR3 has 17 amino acids. Germline-derived CDR1 and CDR2 are SGHNT and YYREEE (reference sequence). Written as DNA, the CDR3 is TGTGCCAGCAGCTTGGAGGCGGCCACCCGCTACCTCTATGGCTACACCTTC. This gives the protein CASSLEAATRYLYGYTF.

The J gene is TRBJ2-3, the V gene TRBV23-1, with 7 bases lining up with TRBD1. TRBV23-1 is treated as an ORF (open reading frame) with a function not yet certain. Trimming took 8 bases from V and 2 from J; bases not matched to a gene: 7. The CDR3 totals 14 residues. The CDR3 nucleotides read TGCGCCAGCCCTTGTGGGACAGCCACAGATACGCAGTATTTT. Translated, it gives CASPCGTATDTQYF.

This clone was observed a single time. The chain employs TRBV6-5 and TRBJ1-6; D call uncertain. In germline, CDR1 is MNHEY, CDR2 SVGAGI. There are 14 residues in the CDR3. V lost 4 bases to trimming and J lost 2 bases, with 6 bases between them. The DNA of the CDR3 is TGTGCCAGCAGTTCCGTCCCCTATAATTCACCCCTCCACTTT. Its translation is CASSSVPYNSPLHF.

The genes are TRBV28 and TRBJ1-2; D gene unclear. The ends were cut back, 5 bases at V and 4 bases at J, with 8 bases in the middle. CDR3 length equals 12 residues. CDR1 and CDR2 (germline): MDHEN, SYDVKM. The CDR3 protein is CASSPASYGYTF. The CDR3 bases are TGTGCCAGCAGTCCCGCCAGCTATGGCTACACCTTC.

The chain recombines TRBV7-8 with TRBJ2-1; TRBD2 aligns across 10 bases. Germline assignment: CDR1 SGHVS and CDR2 FQNEAQ. The ends lost 5 bases at V and 4 bases at J; junction bases unmatched: 5. CDR3 length: 15 amino acids. The CDR3 nucleotides are TGTGCCAGCAGCCCCGGGACTAGCGTTTACAATGAGCAGTTCTTC. It encodes CASSPGTSVYNEQFF.

In its sample, this clone was seen a few times. The J gene is TRBJ2-7, the V gene TRBV6-1, with a weak D call TRBD2 (7 bases). Between the trimmed V and J ends, which lost 4 bases and 4 bases, there was a span of 14 bases. The CDR3 totals 14 residues. The V gene's germline CDR1 is MNHNS and CDR2 SASEGT. The CDR3 DNA sequence: TGTGCCAGCAGTGGACGGGGGGCCTCGTACGAGCAGTACTTC. Amino acid sequence: CASSGRGASYEQYF.

The rearrangement links TRBV4-2 to TRBJ1-6; possibly TRBD1 for D (5 bases). Germline CDR1 and CDR2: LGHNA and YNFKEQ. V was pared by 0 bases and J by 6 bases, with 12 bases between. The CDR3 sequence is 16 residues long. CDR3 DNA: TGTGCCAGCAGCCAAGAGAAGGCAGGGTTTAATTCACCCCTCCACTTT. Translating gives CASSQEKAGFNSPLHF.

This sequence joins TRBV7-9 and TRBJ2-7, with 10 bases identical to TRBD2. The CDR3 has 16 amino acids. Germline V gives CDR1 SEHNR, CDR2 FQNEAQ (reference sequence). The V and J ends lost 5 bases and 0 bases, in that order; junction bases with no gene match: 7. CDR3 protein: CASSQPGLAVSYEQYF. The CDR3 DNA reads TGTGCCAGCAGCCAACCCGGACTAGCGGTCTCCTACGAGCAGTACTTC.

This clone was counted once. The chain carries TRBV9 and TRBJ1-3; no clear D gene. Trimming left V 0 bases short and J 1 base short, with 11 bases between. There are 16 residues in the CDR3. Germline loops: CDR1 SGDLS, CDR2 YYNGEE. CDR3 DNA sequence: TGTGCCAGCAGCGTAGAGCCCCAGGTGTCTGGAAACACCATATATTTT. This gives the protein CASSVEPQVSGNTIYF.

The chain recombines TRBV27 with TRBJ2-3; 8 positions agree with TRBD2. With V trimmed by 6 bases and J by 2 bases, 7 bases remained unmatched. Germline V gives CDR1 MNHEY, CDR2 SMNVEV (reference sequence). The CDR3 totals 15 residues. The DNA for the CDR3 is TGTGCCAGCAGCCCCGGGGGGGGTCACACAGATACGCAGTATTTT. Its translation: CASSPGGGHTDTQYF.

CDR3 nucleotides: TGTGCCAGCACCGCCGCGGGGGGAATTCACGAGCAGTACTTC. As protein: CASTAAGGIHEQYF. The chain combines TRBV27 with TRBJ2-7; TRBD2 matches at 8 bases. Germline V gene sequence: CDR1 MNHEY, CDR2 SMNVEV (reference sequence). The CDR3 covers 14 residues. V was pared by 7 bases and J by 5 bases, with 10 bases of the junction left unmatched.

V is TRBV13 and J is TRBJ2-1, with a tentative D call TRBD1 (6 bases). This CDR3 has 15 residues. Germline values: CDR1 PRHDT, CDR2 FYEKMQ (reference sequence). Trimming took 5 bases from V and 3 from J, leaving 14 bases between them. The CDR3 DNA follows: TGTGCCAGCAGCCAGGTCACAGGGATCTACAATGAGCAGTTCTTC. Protein: CASSQVTGIYNEQFF. Drawing the rest from reference TRBV13 and TRBJ2-1, the complete variable domain is AAGVIQSPRHLIKEKRETATLKCYPIPRHDTVYWYQQGPGQDPQFLISFYEKMQSDKGSIPDRFSAQQFSDYHSELNMSSLELGDSALYFCASSQVTGIYNEQFFGPGTRLTVL.

The J gene is TRBJ2-7, the V gene TRBV15; maybe TRBD1 (5 bases). The CDR3 length is 15 residues. Germline V lookup: CDR1 LNHNV, CDR2 YYDKDF (reference sequence). V lost 4 bases to trimming and J lost 0 bases, with 13 bases between them. The CDR3 coding sequence is TGTGCCACCAGCACCTCACGAGACAGCTCCTACGAGCAGTACTTC. Translated: CATSTSRDSSYEQYF.

This rearrangement joins TRBV5-1 to TRBJ2-7; D is possibly TRBD2 (6 bases). V was shortened by 1 base and J by 0 bases, with 11 bases between the two germline ends. The CDR3 length is 15 residues. The germline V gene encodes CDR1 SGHRS and CDR2 YFSETQ. The CDR3 region has the DNA TGCGCCAGCAGCTTGCGGGACTCAACCTCCTACGAGCAGTACTTC. Translating gives CASSLRDSTSYEQYF.